This TCR beta chain was sequenced during a study of blood T cell repertoires in COVID-19. Per the germline V gene, CDR1 is MNHEY and CDR2 is SMNVEV (reference sequence). The CDR3 extends over 13 amino acids. Trimming cost V 5 bases and J 6 bases, with 10 bases left between them. Profiled with immunoSEQ multiplex PCR; TCRdb holds only in-frame clones, not every one. The table has around 480,000 clones, around 89% seen once. The sequencing input was peripheral blood. V gene TRBV27 combines with J gene TRBJ1-4; maybe TRBD1 (6 bases). The clonotype originates from a woman between 50 and 59 years old with COVID-19, enrolled during active disease. CDR3 sequence (DNA): TGTGCCAGCAGTCCCGGGACATATGAAAAACTGTTTTTT. It codes for CASSPGTYEKLFF.